The 11 T cell receptor beta chains below all came from one sample that was sequenced in a study of T cells after yellow fever vaccination. MiXCR, applied by TCRdb to the 5' RACE reads, yields one record per CDR3 protein. The sample includes some 390,000 distinct CDR3 sequences, approximately 18% of them seen just once. This material consisted of PBMCs, taken before the yellow fever booster vaccination. These receptor sequences come from a man younger than 35 who received the YFV17D yellow fever vaccine.

The CDR3 loop is CARWDPETGANEQYF. The CDR3 DNA follows: TGTGCCAGATGGGATCCGGAGACAGGGGCGAACGAGCAGTACTTC. This chain uses TRBV2 with TRBJ2-7; 8 nucleotides line up with TRBD1. Germline assignment: CDR1 SNHLY and CDR2 FYNNEI. V lost 9 bases, J lost 5 bases, and 15 bases stayed unmatched. The CDR3 has 15 residues. Full variable domain (remainder filled in from reference TRBV2 and TRBJ2-7): EPEVTQTPSHQVTQMGQEVILRCVPISNHLYFYWYRQILGQKVEFLVSFYNNEISEKSEIFDDQFSVERPDGSNFTLKIRSTKLEDSAMYFCARWDPETGANEQYFGPGTRLTVT.

The sample holds a few counts of this clonotype. The chain couples TRBV4-1 to TRBJ2-2; 8 bases align to TRBD2. Per the germline V gene, CDR1 is MGHRA and CDR2 is YSYEKL. V gave up 0 bases and J gave up 0 bases; unmatched junction bases: 18. The CDR3 loop spans 22 amino acids. CDR3 in DNA: TGCGCCAGCAGCCAAGATCTTGGGGTGGCGGGGGGCCTACCAACGAACACCGGGGAGCTGTTTTTT. This codes for CASSQDLGVAGGLPTNTGELFF.

This clonotype appeared a few times. This chain links TRBV28 with TRBJ1-2; unclear D gene. In germline, CDR1 is MDHEN, CDR2 SYDVKM. Trimming cost V 8 bases and J 2 bases, with 15 bases left between them. The CDR3 length is 14 residues. The CDR3 DNA sequence: TGTGCCAGCGTCGTCGGCTTTGCCAACTATGGCTACACCTTC. Translated: CASVVGFANYGYTF.

The chain combines TRBV7-2 with TRBJ2-5; D call uncertain. The CDR3 is 15 amino acids. The V and J ends lost 3 bases and 5 bases respectively, with 16 bases between them. Germline CDR1 is SGHTA and CDR2 is FQGNSA. The CDR3 DNA reads TGTGCCAGCAGCTTCAACGGGCGTAAAGGGGAGACCCAGTACTTC. Protein product: CASSFNGRKGETQYF. The variable domain in full, completed from reference TRBV7-2 and TRBJ2-5, reads GAGVSQSPSNKVTEKGKDVELRCDPISGHTALYWYRQSLGQGLEFLIYFQGNSAPDKSGLPSDRFSAERTGGSVSTLTIQRTQQEDSAVYLCASSFNGRKGETQYFGPGTRLLVL.

This clonotype was counted a few times. The CDR3 spells CASSLPGSETQYF. In DNA, the CDR3 is TGCGCCAGCAGCTTGCCAGGGTCGGAGACCCAGTACTTC. The chain uses TRBV5-1 and TRBJ2-5; a possible D gene is TRBD1 (5 bases). CDR1 is SGHRS and CDR2 is YFSETQ in the germline V gene. With 1 base removed from V and 5 bases from J, the gap between germline ends came to 9 bases. The CDR3 runs 13 residues. The full variable domain, with the rest looked up from reference TRBV5-1 and TRBJ2-5, is KAGVTQTPRYLIKTRGQQVTLSCSPISGHRSVSWYQQTPGQGLQFLFEYFSETQRNKGNFPGRFSGRQFSNSRSEMNVSTLELGDSALYLCASSLPGSETQYFGPGTRLLVL.

This chain links TRBV12-3 or TRBV12-4 with TRBJ1-4; 8 bases agree with TRBD1. CDR3 length equals 16 residues. J lost 4 bases, V lost 3 bases, and 7 bases had no gene match. The CDR3 sequence is CASSFNAGGNNEKLFF. Written as DNA, the CDR3 is TGTGCCAGCAGTTTCAACGCAGGGGGCAATAATGAAAAACTGTTTTTT.

This clonotype came up a few times. This sequence joins TRBV12-3 or TRBV12-4 and TRBJ2-3; possibly TRBD2 for D (6 bases). The ends were cut back, 6 bases at V and 3 bases at J, with 31 bases in the middle. This CDR3 contains 20 residues. In DNA form, the CDR3 reads TGTGCCAGCAGCCGGACGCTCACCTCTACGGGGGTTAAGCGGACAGATACGCAGTATTTT. Residues: CASSRTLTSTGVKRTDTQYF.

The chain uses TRBV23-1 and TRBJ2-7; perhaps TRBD1 as D (5 bases). TRBV23-1 is filed as an ORF, its function uncertain. V was clipped by 8 bases and J by 7 bases, with 21 bases between them. The CDR3 runs to 14 residues. In DNA, the CDR3 is TGCGCCAGCTGCCTCATCCGGCAGGGCGAAGAGCAGTACGTC. Translated: CASCLIRQGEEQYV.

This clonotype has ten or more counts. The V gene is TRBV5-4, the J gene TRBJ2-1; TRBD1 is a possible D gene (5 bases). With 1 base removed from V and 1 base from J, the gap between germline ends came to 9 bases. CDR1 is SGHNT, CDR2 YYREEE, per germline (reference sequence). The CDR3 runs to 15 residues. CDR3 loop: CASSLSQGSYNEQFF. CDR3 bases: TGTGCCAGCAGCTTGAGTCAGGGATCCTACAATGAGCAGTTCTTC. Using reference TRBV5-4 and TRBJ2-1 for the parts outside the CDR3, the full variable domain is ETGVTQSPTHLIKTRGQQVTLRCSSQSGHNTVSWYQQALGQGPQFIFQYYREEENGRGNFPPRFSGLQFPNYSSELNVNALELDDSALYLCASSLSQGSYNEQFFGPGTRLTVL.

The rearrangement uses TRBV7-6 and TRBJ2-7; D is tentatively TRBD1 or TRBD2 (5 bases each). The germline V and J ends were trimmed by 3 bases and 2 bases, with 14 bases remaining between them. Germline values: CDR1 SGHVS, CDR2 FNYEAQ. The CDR3 spans 15 residues. This CDR3 reads CASSLSLQGAYEQYF. The CDR3 region has the DNA TGTGCCAGCAGCTTGAGCCTCCAGGGAGCCTACGAGCAGTACTTC.

The gene calls are TRBV4-2 and TRBJ2-3, with a weak D call TRBD2 (5 bases). In germline, CDR1 is LGHNA, CDR2 YNFKEQ. The length of the CDR3 is 20 residues. Deletions cut 0 bases from V and 1 base from J, with 23 bases between. This chain's CDR3 is CASSQDYPFGITARTDTQYF. The CDR3 DNA reads as TGTGCCAGCAGCCAAGATTACCCCTTCGGGATTACAGCACGCACAGATACGCAGTATTTT.